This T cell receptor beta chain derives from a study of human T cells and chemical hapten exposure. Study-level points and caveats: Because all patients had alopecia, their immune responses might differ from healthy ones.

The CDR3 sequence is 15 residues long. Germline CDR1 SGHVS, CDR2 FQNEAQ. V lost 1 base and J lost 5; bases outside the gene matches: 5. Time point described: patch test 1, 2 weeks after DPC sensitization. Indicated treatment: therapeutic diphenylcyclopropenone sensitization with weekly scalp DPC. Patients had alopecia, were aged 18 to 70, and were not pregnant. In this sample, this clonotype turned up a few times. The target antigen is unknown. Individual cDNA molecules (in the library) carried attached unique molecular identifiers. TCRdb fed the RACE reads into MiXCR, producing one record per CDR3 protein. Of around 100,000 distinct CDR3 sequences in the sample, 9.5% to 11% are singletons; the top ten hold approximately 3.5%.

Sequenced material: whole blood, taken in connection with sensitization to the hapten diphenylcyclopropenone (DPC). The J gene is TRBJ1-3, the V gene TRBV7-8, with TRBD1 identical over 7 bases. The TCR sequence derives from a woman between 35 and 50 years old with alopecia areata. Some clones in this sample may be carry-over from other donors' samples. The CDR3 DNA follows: TGTGCCAGCAGCTTAGGGGAGGGGGCGAGAAACACCATATATTTT. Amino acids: CASSLGEGARNTIYF.